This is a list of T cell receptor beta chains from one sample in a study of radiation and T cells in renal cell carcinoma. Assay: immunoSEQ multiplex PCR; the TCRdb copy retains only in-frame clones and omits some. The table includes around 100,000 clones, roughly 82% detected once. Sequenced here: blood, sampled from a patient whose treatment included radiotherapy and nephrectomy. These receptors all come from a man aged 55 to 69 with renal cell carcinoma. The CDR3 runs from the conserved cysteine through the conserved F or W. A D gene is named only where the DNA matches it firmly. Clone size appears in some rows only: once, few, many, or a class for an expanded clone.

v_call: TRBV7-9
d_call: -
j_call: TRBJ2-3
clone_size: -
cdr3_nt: TGTGCCAGCAGCTTAGTGTGGAGCCCTAGCACAGATACGCAGTATTTT
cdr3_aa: CASSLVWSPSTDTQYF

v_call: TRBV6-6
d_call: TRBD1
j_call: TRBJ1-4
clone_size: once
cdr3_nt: TGTGCCAGCAGTTACGCACCCGGGACAGGGGGTGAAAAACTGTTTTTT
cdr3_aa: CASSYAPGTGGEKLFF

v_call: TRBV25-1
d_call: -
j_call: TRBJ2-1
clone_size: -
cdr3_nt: TGTGCCAGCAGTGAGCCGGGTTGGGACAATGAGCAGTTCTTC
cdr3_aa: CASSEPGWDNEQFF

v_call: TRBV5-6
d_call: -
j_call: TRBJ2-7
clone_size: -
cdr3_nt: TGTGCCAGCAGCTTGGGGGCCTACTTGACCGAGCAGTACTTC
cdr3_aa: CASSLGAYLTEQYF

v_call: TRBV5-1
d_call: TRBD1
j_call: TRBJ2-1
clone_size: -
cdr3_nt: TGCGCCAGCAGCTTGTTCGGGACAGGGTCAAATGAGCAGTTCTTC
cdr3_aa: CASSLFGTGSNEQFF

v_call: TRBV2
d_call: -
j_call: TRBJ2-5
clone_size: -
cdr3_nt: TGTGCCAGCCTGTTCCTTGGAGAGACCCAGTACTTC
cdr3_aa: CASLFLGETQYF

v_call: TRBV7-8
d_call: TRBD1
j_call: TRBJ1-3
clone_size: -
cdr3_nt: TGTGCCAGCAGCTTAGTGGCAGGGGGTGGAAACACCATATATTTT
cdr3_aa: CASSLVAGGGNTIYF

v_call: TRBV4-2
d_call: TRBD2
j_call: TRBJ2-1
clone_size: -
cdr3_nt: TGTGCCAGCAGCCAAGAAGGACTAGCGGGAGTTAATGAGCAGTTCTTC
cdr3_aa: CASSQEGLAGVNEQFF

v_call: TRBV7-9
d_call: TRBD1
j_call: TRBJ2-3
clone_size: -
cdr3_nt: TGTGCCAGCAACCCTGACAGGGGCGGAACAGATACGCAGTATTTT
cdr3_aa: CASNPDRGGTDTQYF

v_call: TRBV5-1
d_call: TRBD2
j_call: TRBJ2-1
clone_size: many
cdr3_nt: TGCGCCAGCAGCTTGCAGACTAGCAGCAATGAGCAGTTCTTC
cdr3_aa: CASSLQTSSNEQFF